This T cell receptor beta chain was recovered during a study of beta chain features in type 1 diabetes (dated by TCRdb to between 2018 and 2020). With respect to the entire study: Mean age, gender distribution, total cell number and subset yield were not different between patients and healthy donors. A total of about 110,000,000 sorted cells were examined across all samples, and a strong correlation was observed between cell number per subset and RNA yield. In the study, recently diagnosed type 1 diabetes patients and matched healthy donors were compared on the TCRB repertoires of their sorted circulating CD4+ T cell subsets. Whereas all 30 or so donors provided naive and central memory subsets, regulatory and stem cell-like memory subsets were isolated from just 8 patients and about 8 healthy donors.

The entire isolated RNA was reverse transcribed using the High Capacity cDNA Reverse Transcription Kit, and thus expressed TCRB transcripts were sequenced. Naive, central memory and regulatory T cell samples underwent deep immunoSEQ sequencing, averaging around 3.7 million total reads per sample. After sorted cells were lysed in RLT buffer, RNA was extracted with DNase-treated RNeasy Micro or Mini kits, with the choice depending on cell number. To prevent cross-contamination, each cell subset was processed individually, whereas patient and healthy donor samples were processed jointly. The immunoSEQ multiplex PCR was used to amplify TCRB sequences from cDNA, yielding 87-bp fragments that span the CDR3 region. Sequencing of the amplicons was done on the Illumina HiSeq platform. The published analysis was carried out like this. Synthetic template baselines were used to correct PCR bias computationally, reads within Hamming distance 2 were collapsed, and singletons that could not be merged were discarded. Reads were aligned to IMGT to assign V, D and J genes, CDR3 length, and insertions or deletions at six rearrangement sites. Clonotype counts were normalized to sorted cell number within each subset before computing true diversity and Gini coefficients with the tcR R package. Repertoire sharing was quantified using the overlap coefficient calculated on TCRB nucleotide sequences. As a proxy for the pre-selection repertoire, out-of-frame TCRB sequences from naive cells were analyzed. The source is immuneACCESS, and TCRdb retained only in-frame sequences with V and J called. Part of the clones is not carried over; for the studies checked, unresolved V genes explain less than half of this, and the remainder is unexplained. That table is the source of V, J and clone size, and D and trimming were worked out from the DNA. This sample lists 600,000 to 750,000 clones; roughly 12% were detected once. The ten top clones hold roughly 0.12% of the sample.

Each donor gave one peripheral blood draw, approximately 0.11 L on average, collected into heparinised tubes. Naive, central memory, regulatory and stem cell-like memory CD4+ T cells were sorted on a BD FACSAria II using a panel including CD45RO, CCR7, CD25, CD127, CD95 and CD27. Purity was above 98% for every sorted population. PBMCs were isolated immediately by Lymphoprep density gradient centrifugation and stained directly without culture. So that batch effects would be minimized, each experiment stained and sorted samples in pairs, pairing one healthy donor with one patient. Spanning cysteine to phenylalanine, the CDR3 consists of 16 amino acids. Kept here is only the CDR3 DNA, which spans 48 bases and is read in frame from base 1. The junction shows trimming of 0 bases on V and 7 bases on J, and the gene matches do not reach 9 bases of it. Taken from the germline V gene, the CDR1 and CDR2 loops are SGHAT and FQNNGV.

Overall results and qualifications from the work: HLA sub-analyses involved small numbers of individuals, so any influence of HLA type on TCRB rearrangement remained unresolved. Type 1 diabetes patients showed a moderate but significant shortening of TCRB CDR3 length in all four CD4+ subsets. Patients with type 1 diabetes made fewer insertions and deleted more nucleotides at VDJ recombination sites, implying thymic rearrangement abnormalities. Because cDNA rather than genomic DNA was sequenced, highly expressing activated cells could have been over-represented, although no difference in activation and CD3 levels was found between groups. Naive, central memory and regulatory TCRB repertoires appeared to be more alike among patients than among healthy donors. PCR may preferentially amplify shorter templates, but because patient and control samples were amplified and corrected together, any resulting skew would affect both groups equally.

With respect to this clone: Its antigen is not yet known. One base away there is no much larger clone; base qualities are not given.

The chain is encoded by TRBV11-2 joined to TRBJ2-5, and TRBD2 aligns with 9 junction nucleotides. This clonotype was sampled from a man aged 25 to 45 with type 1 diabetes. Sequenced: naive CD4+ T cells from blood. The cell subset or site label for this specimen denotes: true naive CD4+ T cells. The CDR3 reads CASSLEGSGGAGTQYF. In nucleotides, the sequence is TGTGCCAGCAGCTTAGAGGGTAGCGGGGGCGCCGGGACCCAGTACTTC.